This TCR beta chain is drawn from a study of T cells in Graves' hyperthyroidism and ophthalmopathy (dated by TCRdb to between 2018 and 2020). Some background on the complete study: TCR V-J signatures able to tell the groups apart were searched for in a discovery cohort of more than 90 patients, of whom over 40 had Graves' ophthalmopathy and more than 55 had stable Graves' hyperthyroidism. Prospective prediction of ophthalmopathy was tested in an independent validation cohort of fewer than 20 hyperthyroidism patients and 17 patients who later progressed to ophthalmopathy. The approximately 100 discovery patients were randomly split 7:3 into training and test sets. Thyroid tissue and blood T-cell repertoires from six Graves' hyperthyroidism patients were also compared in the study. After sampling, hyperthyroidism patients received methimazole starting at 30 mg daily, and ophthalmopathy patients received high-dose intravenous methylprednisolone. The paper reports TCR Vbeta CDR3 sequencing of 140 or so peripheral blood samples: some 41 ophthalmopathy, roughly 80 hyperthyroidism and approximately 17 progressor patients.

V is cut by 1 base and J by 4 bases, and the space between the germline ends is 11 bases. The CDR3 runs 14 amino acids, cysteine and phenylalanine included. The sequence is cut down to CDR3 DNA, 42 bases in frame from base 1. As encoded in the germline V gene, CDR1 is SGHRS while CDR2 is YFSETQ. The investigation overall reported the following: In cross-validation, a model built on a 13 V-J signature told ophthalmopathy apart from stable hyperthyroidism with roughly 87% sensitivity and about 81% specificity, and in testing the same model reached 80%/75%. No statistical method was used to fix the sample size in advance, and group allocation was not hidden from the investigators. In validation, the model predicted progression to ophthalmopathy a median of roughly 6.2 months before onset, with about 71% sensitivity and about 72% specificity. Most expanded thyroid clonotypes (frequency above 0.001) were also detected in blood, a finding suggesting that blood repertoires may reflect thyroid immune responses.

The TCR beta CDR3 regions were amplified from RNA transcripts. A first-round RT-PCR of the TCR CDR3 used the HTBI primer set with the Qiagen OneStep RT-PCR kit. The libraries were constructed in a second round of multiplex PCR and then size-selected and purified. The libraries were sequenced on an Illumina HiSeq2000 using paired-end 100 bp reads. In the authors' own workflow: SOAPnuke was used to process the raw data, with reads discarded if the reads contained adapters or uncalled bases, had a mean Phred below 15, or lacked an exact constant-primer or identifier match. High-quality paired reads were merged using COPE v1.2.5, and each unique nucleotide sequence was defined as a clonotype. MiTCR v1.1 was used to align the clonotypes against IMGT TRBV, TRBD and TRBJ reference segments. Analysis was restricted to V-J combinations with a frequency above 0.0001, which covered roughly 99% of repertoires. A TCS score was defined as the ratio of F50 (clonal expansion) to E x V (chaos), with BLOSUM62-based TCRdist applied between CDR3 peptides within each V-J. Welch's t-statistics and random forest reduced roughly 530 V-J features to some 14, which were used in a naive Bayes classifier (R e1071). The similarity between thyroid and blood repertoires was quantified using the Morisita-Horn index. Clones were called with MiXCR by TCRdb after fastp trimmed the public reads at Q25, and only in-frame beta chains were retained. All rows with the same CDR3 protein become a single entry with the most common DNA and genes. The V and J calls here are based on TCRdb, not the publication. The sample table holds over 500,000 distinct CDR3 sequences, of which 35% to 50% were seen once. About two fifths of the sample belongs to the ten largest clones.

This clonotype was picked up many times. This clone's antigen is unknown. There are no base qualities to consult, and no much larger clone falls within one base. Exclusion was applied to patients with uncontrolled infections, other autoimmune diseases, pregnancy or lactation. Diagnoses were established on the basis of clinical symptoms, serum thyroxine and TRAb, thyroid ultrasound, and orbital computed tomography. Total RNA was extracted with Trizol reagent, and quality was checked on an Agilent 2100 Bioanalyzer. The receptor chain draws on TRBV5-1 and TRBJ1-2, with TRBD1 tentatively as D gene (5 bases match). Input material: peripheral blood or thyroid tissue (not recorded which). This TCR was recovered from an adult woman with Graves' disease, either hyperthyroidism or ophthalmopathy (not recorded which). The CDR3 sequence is CASSLTDSSYGYTF. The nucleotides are TGCGCCAGCAGCTTGACCGACAGCAGCTATGGCTACACCTTC.